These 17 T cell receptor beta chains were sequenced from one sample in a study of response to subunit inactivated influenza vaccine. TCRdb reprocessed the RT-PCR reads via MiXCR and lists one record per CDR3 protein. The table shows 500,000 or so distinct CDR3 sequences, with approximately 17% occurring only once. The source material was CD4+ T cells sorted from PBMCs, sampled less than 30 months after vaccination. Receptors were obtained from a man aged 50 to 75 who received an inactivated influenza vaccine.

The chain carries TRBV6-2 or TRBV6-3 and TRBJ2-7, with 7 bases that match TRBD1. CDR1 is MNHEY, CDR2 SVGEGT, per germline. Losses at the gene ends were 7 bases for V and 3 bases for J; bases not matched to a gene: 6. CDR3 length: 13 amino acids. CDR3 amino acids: CASTHDRDYEQYF. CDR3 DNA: TGTGCCAGCACCCACGACAGGGACTACGAGCAGTACTTC.

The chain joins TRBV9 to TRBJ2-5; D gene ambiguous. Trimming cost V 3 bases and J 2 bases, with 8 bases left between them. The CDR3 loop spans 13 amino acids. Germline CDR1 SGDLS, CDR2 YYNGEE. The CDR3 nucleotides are TGTGCCAGCAGCGCATCTCTACAAGAGACCCAGTACTTC. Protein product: CASSASLQETQYF.

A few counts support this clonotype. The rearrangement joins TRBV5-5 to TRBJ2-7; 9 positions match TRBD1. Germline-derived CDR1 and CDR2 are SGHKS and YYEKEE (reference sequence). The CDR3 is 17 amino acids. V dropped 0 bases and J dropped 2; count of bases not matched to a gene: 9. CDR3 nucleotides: TGTGCCAGCAGCTTGGCAGGGGGGACAGGGATGACCTACGAGCAGTACTTC. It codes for CASSLAGGTGMTYEQYF.

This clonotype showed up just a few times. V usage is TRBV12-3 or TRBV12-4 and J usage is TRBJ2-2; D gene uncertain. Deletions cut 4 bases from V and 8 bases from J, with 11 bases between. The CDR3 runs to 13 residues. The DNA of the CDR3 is TGTGCCAGCAGTTGGCTGGTTACGGGGGAGCTGTTTTTT. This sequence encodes CASSWLVTGELFF.

CDR3 protein: CASSLAGSYEAFF. The CDR3 DNA reads TGCGCCAGCAGCTTGGCTGGGAGTTATGAAGCTTTCTTT. The V gene is TRBV5-1, the J gene TRBJ1-1; no clear D gene. Germline CDR1 reads SGHRS; CDR2 reads YFSETQ. The CDR3 extends over 13 amino acids. V was clipped by 0 bases and J by 7 bases, with 10 bases between them.

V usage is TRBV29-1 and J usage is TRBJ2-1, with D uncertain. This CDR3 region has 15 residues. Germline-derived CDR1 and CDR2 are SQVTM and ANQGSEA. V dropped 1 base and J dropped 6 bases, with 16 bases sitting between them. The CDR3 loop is CSVEAYSGLGNEQFF. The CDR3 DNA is TGCAGCGTTGAAGCCTACTCCGGGCTGGGCAATGAGCAGTTCTTC.

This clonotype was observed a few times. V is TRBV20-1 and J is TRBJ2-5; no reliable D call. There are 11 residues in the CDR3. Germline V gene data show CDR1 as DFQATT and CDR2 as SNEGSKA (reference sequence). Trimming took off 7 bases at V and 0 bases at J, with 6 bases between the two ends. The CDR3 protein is CSESYQETQYF. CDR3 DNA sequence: TGCAGTGAGTCGTACCAAGAGACCCAGTACTTC.

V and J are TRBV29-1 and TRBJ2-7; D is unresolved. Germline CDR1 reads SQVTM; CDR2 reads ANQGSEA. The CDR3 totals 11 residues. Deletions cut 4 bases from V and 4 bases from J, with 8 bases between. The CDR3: CSVGWGYEQYF. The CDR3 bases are TGCAGCGTTGGATGGGGTTACGAGCAGTACTTC.

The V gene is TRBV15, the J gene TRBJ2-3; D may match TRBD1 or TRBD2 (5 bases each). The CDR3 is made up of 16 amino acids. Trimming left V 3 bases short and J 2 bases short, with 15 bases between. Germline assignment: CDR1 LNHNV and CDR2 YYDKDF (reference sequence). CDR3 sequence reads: CATSRGRADFTDTQYF. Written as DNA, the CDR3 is TGTGCCACCAGCAGGGGACGAGCGGACTTCACAGATACGCAGTATTTT.

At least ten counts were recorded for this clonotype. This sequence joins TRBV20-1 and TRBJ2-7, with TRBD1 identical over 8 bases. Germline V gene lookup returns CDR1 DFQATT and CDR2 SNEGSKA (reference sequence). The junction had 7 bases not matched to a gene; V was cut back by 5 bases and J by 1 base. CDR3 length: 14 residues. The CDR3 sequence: CSAYDRGLSYEQYF. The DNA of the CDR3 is TGCAGTGCTTACGACAGGGGCCTTTCCTACGAGCAGTACTTC.

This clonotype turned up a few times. The CDR3 loop is CASSQVEDNYGYTF. The CDR3, as DNA: TGTGCCAGCAGCCAAGTAGAGGATAACTATGGCTACACCTTC. This chain connects TRBV4-2 to TRBJ1-2; D uncertain. V dropped 1 base and J dropped 1 base, with 7 bases sitting between them. CDR1 is LGHNA and CDR2 is YNFKEQ in the germline V gene. This CDR3 region has 14 residues.

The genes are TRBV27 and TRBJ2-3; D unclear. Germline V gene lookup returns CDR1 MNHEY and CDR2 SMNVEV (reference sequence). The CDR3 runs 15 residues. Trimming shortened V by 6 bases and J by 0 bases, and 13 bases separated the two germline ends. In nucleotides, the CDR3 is TGTGCCAGCAGCTCCGACATACTGAGCACAGATACGCAGTATTTT. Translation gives CASSSDILSTDTQYF.

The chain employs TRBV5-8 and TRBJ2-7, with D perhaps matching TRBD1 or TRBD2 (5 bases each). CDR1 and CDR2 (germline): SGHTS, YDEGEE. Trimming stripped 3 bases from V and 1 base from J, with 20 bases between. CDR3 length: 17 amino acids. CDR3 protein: CASSSRSGDLPSYEQYF. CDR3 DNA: TGTGCCAGCAGCTCCCGTTCCGGGGACCTACCGTCCTACGAGCAGTACTTC. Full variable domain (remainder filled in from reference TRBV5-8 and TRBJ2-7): EAGVTQSPTHLIKTRGQQATLRCSPISGHTSVYWYQQALGLGLQFLLWYDEGEERNRGNFPPRFSGRQFPNYSSELNVNALELEDSALYLCASSSRSGDLPSYEQYFGPGTRLTVT.

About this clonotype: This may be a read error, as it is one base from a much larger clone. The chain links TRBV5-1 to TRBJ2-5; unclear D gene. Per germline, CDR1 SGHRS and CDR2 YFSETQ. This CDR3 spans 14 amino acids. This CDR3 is CASSLDGRQDTQYF. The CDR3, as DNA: TGCGCCAGCAGCTTGGACGGCAGACAAGACACCCAGTACTTC.

The CDR3 nucleotides read TGTGCCAGCAGTGGATCCTACCGGGCCGAGAATTCACCCCTCCACTTT. Translation gives CASSGSYRAENSPLHF. The chain joins TRBV6-1 to TRBJ1-6, with D uncertain. The CDR3 totals 16 residues. V gave up 4 bases and J gave up 7 bases, with 17 bases separating them. Germline V lookup: CDR1 MNHNS, CDR2 SASEGT.

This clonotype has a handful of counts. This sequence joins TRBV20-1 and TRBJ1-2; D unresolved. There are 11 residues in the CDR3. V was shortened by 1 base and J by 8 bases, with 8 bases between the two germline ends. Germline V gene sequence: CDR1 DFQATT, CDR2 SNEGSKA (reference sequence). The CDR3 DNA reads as TGCAGTGCTAGAGCCGCGAAAGGCTACACCTTC. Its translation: CSARAAKGYTF.

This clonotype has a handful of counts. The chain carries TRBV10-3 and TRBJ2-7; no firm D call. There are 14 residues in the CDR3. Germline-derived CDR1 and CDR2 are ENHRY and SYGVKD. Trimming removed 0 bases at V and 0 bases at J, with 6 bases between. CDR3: CAISESNGSYEQYF. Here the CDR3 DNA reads TGTGCCATCAGTGAGTCGAACGGCTCCTACGAGCAGTACTTC.